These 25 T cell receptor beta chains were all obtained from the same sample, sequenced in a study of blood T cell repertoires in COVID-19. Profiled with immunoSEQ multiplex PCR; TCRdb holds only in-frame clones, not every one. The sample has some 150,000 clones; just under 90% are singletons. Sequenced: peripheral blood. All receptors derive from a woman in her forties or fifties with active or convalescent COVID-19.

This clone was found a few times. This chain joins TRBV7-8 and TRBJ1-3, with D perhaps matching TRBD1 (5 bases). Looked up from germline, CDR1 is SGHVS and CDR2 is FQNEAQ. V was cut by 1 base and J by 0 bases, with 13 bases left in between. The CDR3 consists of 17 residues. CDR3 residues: CASSLDPGRSSGNTIYF. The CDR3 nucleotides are TGTGCCAGCAGCTTAGATCCAGGGCGTTCCTCTGGAAACACCATATATTTT. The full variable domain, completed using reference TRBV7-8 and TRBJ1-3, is GAGVSQSPRYKVAKRGQDVALRCDPISGHVSLFWYQQALGQGPEFLTYFQNEAQLDKSGLPSDRFFAERPEGSVSTLKIQRTQQEDSAVYLCASSLDPGRSSGNTIYFGEGSWLTVV.

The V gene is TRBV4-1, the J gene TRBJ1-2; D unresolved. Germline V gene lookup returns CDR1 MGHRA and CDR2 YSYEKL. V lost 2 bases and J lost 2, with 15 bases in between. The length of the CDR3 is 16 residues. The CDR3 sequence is CASSQSTAGKNYGYTF. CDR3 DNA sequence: TGCGCCAGCAGCCAATCAACGGCAGGCAAAAACTATGGCTACACCTTC.

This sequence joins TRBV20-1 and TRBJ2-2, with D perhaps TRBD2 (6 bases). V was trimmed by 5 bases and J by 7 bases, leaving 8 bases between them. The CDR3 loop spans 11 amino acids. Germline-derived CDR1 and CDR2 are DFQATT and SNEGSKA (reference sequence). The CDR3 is CSASSVGELFF. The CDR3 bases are TGCAGTGCTTCTAGCGTCGGGGAGCTGTTTTTT.

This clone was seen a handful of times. CDR3 nucleotides: TGTGCCACCAGCAGAGAAAGAGGCCTCACTGAAGCTTTCTTT. Translation gives CATSRERGLTEAFF. This chain joins TRBV15 and TRBJ1-1; no clear D gene. Deletions cut 0 bases from V and 4 bases from J, with 9 bases between. CDR3 size: 14 residues. Per germline, CDR1 LNHNV and CDR2 YYDKDF (reference sequence).

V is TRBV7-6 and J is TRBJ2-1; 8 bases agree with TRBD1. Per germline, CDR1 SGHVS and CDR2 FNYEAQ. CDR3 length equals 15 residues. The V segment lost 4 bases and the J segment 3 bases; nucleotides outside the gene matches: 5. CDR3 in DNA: TGTGCCAGCAGCTCCGGACAGGGCGGCTACAATGAGCAGTTCTTC. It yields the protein CASSSGQGGYNEQFF.

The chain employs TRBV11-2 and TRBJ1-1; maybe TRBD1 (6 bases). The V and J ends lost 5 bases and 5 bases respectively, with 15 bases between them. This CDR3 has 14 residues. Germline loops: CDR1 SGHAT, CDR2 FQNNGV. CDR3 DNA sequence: TGTGCCAGCAGCCGATTCGGGACAATTACTGAAGCTTTCTTT. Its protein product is CASSRFGTITEAFF.

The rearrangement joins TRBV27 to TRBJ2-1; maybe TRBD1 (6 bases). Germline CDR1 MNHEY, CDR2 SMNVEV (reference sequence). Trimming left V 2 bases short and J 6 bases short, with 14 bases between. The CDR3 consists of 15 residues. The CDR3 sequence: CASSLGTTWINEQFF. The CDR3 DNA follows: TGTGCCAGCAGTTTAGGGACAACCTGGATCAATGAGCAGTTCTTC.

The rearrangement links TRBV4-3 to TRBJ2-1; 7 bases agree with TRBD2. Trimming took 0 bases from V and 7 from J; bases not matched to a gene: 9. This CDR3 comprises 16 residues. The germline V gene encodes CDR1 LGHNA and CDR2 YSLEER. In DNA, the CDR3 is TGCGCCAGCAGCCAAGAGACGGGGGGAAGACCTAATGAGCAGTTCTTC. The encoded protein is CASSQETGGRPNEQFF.

CDR3 sequence (DNA): TGTGCCTGGAGGAGCCCTGCTTCACCCCTCCACTTT. Protein product: CAWRSPASPLHF. The chain links TRBV30 to TRBJ1-6; D unclear. V was trimmed by 3 bases and J by 9 bases, leaving 9 bases between them. Per germline, CDR1 GTSNPN and CDR2 SVGIG (reference sequence). The CDR3 contains 12 residues. Full variable domain (outside the CDR3, taken from reference TRBV30 and TRBJ1-6): SQTIHQWPATLVQPVGSPLSLECTVEGTSNPNLYWYRQAAGRGLQLLFYSVGIGQISSEVPQNLSASRPQDRQFILSSKKLLLSDSGFYLCAWRSPASPLHFGNGTRLTVT.

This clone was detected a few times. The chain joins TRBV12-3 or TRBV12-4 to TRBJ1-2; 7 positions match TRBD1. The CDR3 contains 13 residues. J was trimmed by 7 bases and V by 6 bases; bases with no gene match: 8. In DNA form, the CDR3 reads TGTGCCAGCAGGTTACAGGGGACGGGTGGCTACACCTTC. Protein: CASRLQGTGGYTF.

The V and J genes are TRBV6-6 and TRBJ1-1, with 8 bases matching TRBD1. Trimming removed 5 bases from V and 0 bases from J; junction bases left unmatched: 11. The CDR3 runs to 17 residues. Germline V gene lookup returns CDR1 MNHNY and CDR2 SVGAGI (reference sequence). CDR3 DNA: TGTGCCAGCAGTCAGGGGGACAGGAGAATCATGAACACTGAAGCTTTCTTT. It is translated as CASSQGDRRIMNTEAFF.

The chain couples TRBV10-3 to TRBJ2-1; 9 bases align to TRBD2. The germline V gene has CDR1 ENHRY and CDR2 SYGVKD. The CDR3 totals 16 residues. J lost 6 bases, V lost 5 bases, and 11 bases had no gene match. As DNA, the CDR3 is TGTGCCATCAGTATCTCTAGCGGGACGGGCCTCAATGAGCAGTTCTTC. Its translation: CAISISSGTGLNEQFF.

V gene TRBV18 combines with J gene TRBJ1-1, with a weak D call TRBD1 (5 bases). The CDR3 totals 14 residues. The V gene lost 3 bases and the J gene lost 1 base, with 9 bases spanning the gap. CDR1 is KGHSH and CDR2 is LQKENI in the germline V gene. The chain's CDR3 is CASSPSRENTEAFF. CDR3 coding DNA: TGTGCCAGCTCACCCTCCAGGGAGAACACTGAAGCTTTCTTT. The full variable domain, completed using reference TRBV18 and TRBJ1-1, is NAGVMQNPRHLVRRRGQEARLRCSPMKGHSHVYWYRQLPEEGLKFMVYLQKENIIDESGMPKERFSAEFPKEGPSILRIQQVVRGDSAAYFCASSPSRENTEAFFGQGTRLTVV.

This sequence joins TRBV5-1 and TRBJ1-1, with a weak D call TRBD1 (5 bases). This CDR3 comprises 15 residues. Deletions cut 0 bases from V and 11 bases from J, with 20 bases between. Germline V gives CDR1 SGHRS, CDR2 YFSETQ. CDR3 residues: CASSLDIGGGKRAFF. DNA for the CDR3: TGCGCCAGCAGCTTGGATATTGGTGGGGGGAAGAGGGCTTTCTTT. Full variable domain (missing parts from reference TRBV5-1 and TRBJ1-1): KAGVTQTPRYLIKTRGQQVTLSCSPISGHRSVSWYQQTPGQGLQFLFEYFSETQRNKGNFPGRFSGRQFSNSRSEMNVSTLELGDSALYLCASSLDIGGGKRAFFGQGTRLTVV.

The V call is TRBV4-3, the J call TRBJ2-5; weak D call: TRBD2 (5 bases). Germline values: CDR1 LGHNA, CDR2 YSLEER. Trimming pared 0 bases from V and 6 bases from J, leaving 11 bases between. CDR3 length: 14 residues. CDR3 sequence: CASSQDGNRKTQYF. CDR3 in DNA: TGCGCCAGCAGCCAAGACGGGAACCGTAAGACCCAGTACTTC.

This CDR3 is CASSATLSSGNTIYF. As DNA, the CDR3 is TGTGCCAGCAGCGCCACCCTGAGCTCTGGAAACACCATATATTTT. The chain joins TRBV16 to TRBJ1-3; D call uncertain. Germline V lookup: CDR1 KGHSY, CDR2 FQNENV. Trimming shortened V by 5 bases and J by 0 bases, and 11 bases separated the two germline ends. CDR3 length: 15 residues.

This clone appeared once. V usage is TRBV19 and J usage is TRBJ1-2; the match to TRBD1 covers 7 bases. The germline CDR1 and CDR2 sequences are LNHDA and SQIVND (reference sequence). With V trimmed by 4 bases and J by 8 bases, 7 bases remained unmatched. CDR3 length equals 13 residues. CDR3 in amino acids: CASSTRTGSGYTF. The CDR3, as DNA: TGTGCCAGTAGTACCCGGACAGGAAGCGGCTACACCTTC.

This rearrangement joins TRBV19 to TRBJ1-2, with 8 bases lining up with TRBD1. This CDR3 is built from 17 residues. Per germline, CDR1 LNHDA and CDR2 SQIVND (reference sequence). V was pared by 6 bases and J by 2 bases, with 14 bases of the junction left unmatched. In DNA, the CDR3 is TGTGCCAGTAGGGACCCGGGGAGGGACAGGACAAACTATGGCTACACCTTC. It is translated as CASRDPGRDRTNYGYTF.

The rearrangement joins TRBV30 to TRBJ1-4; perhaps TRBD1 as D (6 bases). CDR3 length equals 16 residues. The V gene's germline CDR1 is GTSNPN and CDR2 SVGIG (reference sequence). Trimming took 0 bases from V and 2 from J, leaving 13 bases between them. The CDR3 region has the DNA TGTGCCTGGAGTGTTACCGGGACACTTACTAATGAAAAACTGTTTTTT. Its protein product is CAWSVTGTLTNEKLFF.

CDR3 region: CGGGNQPQHF. The CDR3 DNA follows: TGTGGGGGGGGAAATCAGCCCCAGCATTTT. The chain is built from TRBV12-3 or TRBV12-4 and TRBJ1-5, with D possibly being TRBD1 (5 bases). This CDR3 has 10 amino acids.

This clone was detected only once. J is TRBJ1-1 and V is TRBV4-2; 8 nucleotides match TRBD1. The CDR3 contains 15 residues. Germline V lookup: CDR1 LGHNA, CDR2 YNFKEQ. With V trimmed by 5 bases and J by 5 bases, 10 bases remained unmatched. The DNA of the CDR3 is TGTGCCAGCAGCATACGAGGACAGGGAGGGACTGAAGCTTTCTTT. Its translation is CASSIRGQGGTEAFF.

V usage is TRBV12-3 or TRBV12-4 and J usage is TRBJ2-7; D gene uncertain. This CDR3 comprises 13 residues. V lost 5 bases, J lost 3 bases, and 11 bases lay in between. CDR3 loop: CASSTHSYYEQYF. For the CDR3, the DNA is TGTGCCAGCAGTACCCACAGTTACTACGAGCAGTACTTC.

The CDR3 sequence: CAWNSGRGSDTQYF. For the CDR3, the DNA is TGTGCCTGGAATAGCGGGAGAGGTTCGGATACGCAGTATTTT. This chain links TRBV30 with TRBJ2-3; 9 bases match TRBD2. Looked up from germline, CDR1 is GTSNPN and CDR2 is SVGIG (reference sequence). V lost 4 bases to trimming and J lost 6 bases; unmatched junction nucleotides: 8. The CDR3 runs 14 residues.

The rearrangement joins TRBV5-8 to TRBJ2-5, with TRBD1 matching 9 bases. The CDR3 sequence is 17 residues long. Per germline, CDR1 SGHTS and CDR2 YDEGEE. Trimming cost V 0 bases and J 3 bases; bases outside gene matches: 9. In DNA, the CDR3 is TGTGCCAGCAGCTTGGAAGGGACAGGGCCGGACGAAGAGACCCAGTACTTC. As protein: CASSLEGTGPDEETQYF. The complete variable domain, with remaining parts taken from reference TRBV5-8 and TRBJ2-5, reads EAGVTQSPTHLIKTRGQQATLRCSPISGHTSVYWYQQALGLGLQFLLWYDEGEERNRGNFPPRFSGRQFPNYSSELNVNALELEDSALYLCASSLEGTGPDEETQYFGPGTRLLVL.

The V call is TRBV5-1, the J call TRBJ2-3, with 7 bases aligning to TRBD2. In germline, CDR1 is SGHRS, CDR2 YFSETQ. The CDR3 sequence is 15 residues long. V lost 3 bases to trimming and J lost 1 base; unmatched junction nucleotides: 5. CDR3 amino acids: CASSSLGGGTDTQYF. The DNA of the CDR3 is TGCGCCAGCAGCTCCCTGGGGGGGGGCACAGATACGCAGTATTTT. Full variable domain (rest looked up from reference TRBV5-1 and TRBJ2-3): KAGVTQTPRYLIKTRGQQVTLSCSPISGHRSVSWYQQTPGQGLQFLFEYFSETQRNKGNFPGRFSGRQFSNSRSEMNVSTLELGDSALYLCASSSLGGGTDTQYFGPGTRLTVL.